The rows below give T cell receptor beta chains drawn from one sample of a study of CD8+CD57+ T cells in acquired aplastic anemia. TCRdb re-derived calls from the reads in MiXCR, one entry per CDR3 protein. Of about 150,000 distinct CDR3 sequences in the sample, approximately 41% were seen once. The source material was sorted CD4+, CD8+, or CD8+CD57+ T cells (not recorded which) from PBMCs. The receptors come from a human donor in good health, serving as a control. Each CDR3 is given with its conserved first and last residue. D genes are given only for firm matches. Clone size is not always given. Where it is, it says once, few, many or a class for expanded clones.

clone_size	v_call	j_call	d_call	cdr3_aa	cdr3_nt
NA	TRBV7-9	TRBJ2-5	NA	CAGAAEETQYF	TGTGCCGGCGCGGCGGAGGAGACCCAGTACTTC
many	TRBV7-2	TRBJ2-7	NA	CASSWGTSYEQYF	TGTGCCAGCAGCTGGGGCACCTCCTACGAGCAGTACTTC
NA	TRBV20-1	TRBJ2-1	TRBD2	CSARGTSGAYNEQFF	TGCAGTGCTAGAGGGACTAGCGGGGCCTACAATGAGCAGTTCTTC
NA	TRBV6-2/TRBV6-3	TRBJ1-3	NA	CASSYGGHTSGNTIYF	TGTGCCAGCAGTTACGGGGGACATACTTCTGGAAACACCATATATTTT
many	TRBV20-1	TRBJ2-5	NA	CSARKGGDETQYF	TGCAGTGCTAGGAAGGGGGGAGATGAGACCCAGTACTTC
few	TRBV18	TRBJ1-1	NA	CASLHSNRSVNTEAFF	TGTGCCAGCCTCCACTCGAATCGGTCGGTGAACACTGAAGCTTTCTTT
many	TRBV11-2	TRBJ1-1	NA	CASSSQLGRGAEAFF	TGTGCCAGCAGCTCACAATTGGGAAGGGGGGCTGAAGCTTTCTTT
many	TRBV6-1	TRBJ2-3	TRBD2	CASRPTGGTDTQYF	TGTGCCAGCAGACCAACGGGAGGGACAGATACGCAGTATTTT
many	TRBV30	TRBJ1-6	NA	CAWIRGKNSPLHF	TGTGCCTGGATTCGGGGGAAAAATTCACCCCTCCACTTT
many	TRBV19	TRBJ1-6	NA	CASSVEEVGSPLHF	TGTGCCAGTAGTGTGGAGGAGGTAGGGTCACCCCTCCACTTT
many	TRBV7-9	TRBJ2-1	NA	CASSFRNEQFF	TGTGCCAGCAGCTTTCGGAATGAGCAGTTCTTC
many	TRBV19	TRBJ2-7	NA	CASSSGQSYEQYF	TGTGCCAGTAGTTCTGGACAGTCCTACGAGCAGTACTTC
many	TRBV5-1	TRBJ1-2	NA	CASRDPLGAHYGYTF	TGCGCCAGCAGGGATCCCCTCGGAGCCCACTATGGCTACACCTTC
many	TRBV6-5	TRBJ2-3	TRBD2	CASSYRLAGADTQYF	TGTGCCAGCAGTTACCGACTAGCGGGAGCTGATACGCAGTATTTT
few	TRBV7-2	TRBJ2-1	NA	CASSLGRSSSYNEQFF	TGTGCCAGCAGCTTAGGGCGTTCCAGCTCCTACAATGAGCAGTTCTTC
many	TRBV24-1	TRBJ2-5	NA	CATSDVRGVPQETQYF	TGTGCCACCAGTGATGTTCGAGGGGTTCCCCAAGAGACCCAGTACTTC
many	TRBV7-9	TRBJ1-6	NA	CASSFHQAADSPLHF	TGTGCCAGCAGCTTCCATCAGGCAGCCGATTCACCCCTCCACTTT
NA	TRBV10-3	TRBJ2-7	NA	CASIQSGDEQYF	TGTGCCAGCATCCAGTCCGGAGACGAGCAGTACTTC
NA	TRBV25-1	TRBJ2-7	NA	CASSEGGSTGRYEQYF	TGTGCCAGCAGTGAAGGGGGATCTACGGGACGCTACGAGCAGTACTTC
many	TRBV27	TRBJ2-7	TRBD2	CASSKTSGREKQYF	TGTGCCAGCAGTAAGACTAGCGGGAGGGAGAAGCAGTACTTC
NA	TRBV3-1	TRBJ1-4	TRBD1	CASSRVRGTGNEKLFF	TGTGCCAGCAGTCGCGTACGCGGGACAGGTAATGAAAAACTGTTTTTT
few	TRBV29-1	TRBJ1-4	NA	CSVASGAEKLFF	TGCAGCGTCGCGAGCGGGGCTGAAAAACTGTTTTTT
many	TRBV6-1	TRBJ2-3	TRBD1	CASGGTGSTDTQYF	TGTGCCAGCGGCGGGACAGGGAGCACAGATACGCAGTATTTT
NA	TRBV25-1	TRBJ2-7	TRBD1	CASSIRDRGYEQYF	TGTGCCAGCAGTATCCGGGACAGGGGCTACGAGCAGTACTTC
many	TRBV5-1	TRBJ2-6	TRBD1	CASSQQGQGVSGANVLTF	TGCGCCAGCAGCCAGCAGGGACAGGGAGTGTCTGGGGCCAACGTCCTGACTTTC
many	TRBV19	TRBJ1-4	NA	CASNVGGRALELFF	TGTGCCAGTAACGTGGGGGGTCGGGCTCTTGAACTGTTTTTT
many	TRBV9	TRBJ2-7	NA	CASSPRGSSYEQYF	TGTGCCAGCAGCCCCAGGGGTTCGTCCTACGAGCAGTACTTC
NA	TRBV15	TRBJ2-7	NA	CATSTVPGRLDWDEQYF	TGTGCCACCAGCACTGTACCGGGACGGCTGGACTGGGACGAGCAGTACTTC
many	TRBV3-1	TRBJ2-7	TRBD1	CASSPQRDRVREQYF	TGTGCCAGCAGCCCTCAACGGGACAGGGTACGCGAGCAGTACTTC
many	TRBV2	TRBJ1-3	TRBD1	CASSENDRGWHTIYF	TGTGCCAGCAGTGAAAATGACAGGGGTTGGCACACCATATATTTT
NA	TRBV7-3	TRBJ1-1	NA	CASSLSGGGQDEAFF	TGTGCCAGCAGCTTATCAGGCGGAGGGCAAGATGAAGCTTTCTTT
many	TRBV10-3	TRBJ2-1	TRBD1	CAISSRTGDSYNEQFF	TGTGCCATCAGCAGCCGGACAGGGGACTCCTACAATGAGCAGTTCTTC
NA	TRBV10-3	TRBJ1-1	TRBD1	CAIQGQASTEAFF	TGTGCCATCCAGGGACAGGCCTCCACTGAAGCTTTCTTT
NA	TRBV11-1	TRBJ2-2	NA	CASSGRGSMADTGELFF	TGTGCCAGCAGCGGCCGGGGCTCCATGGCAGACACCGGGGAGCTGTTTTTT
NA	TRBV20-1	TRBJ2-7	TRBD2	CSAREPGGYSSYEQYF	TGCAGTGCTAGAGAACCGGGGGGGTACAGCTCCTACGAGCAGTACTTC
NA	TRBV15	TRBJ1-3	NA	CATSSTGSQGNTIYF	TGTGCCACCAGCAGTACAGGGTCGCAAGGAAACACCATATATTTT
many	TRBV10-3	TRBJ1-3	NA	CAISETTKGNTIYF	TGTGCCATCAGTGAAACCACCAAAGGAAACACCATATATTTT
few	TRBV19	TRBJ2-3	TRBD2	CASSKLAGALTDTQYF	TGTGCCAGTAGTAAATTAGCGGGGGCCCTCACAGATACGCAGTATTTT
few	TRBV19	TRBJ1-2	NA	CASSILQGGYTF	TGTGCCAGTAGTATCCTGCAGGGTGGCTACACCTTC
many	TRBV20-1	TRBJ1-4	NA	CSANGVPEEKLFF	TGCAGTGCGAACGGGGTTCCCGAAGAAAAACTGTTTTTT
few	TRBV13	TRBJ1-2	NA	CASSPGPSLYGYTF	TGTGCCAGCAGTCCCGGCCCCTCTCTCTATGGCTACACCTTC
NA	TRBV10-3	TRBJ1-3	NA	CANTLESFSGNTIYF	TGTGCCAACACCTTGGAGAGCTTCTCTGGAAACACCATATATTTT